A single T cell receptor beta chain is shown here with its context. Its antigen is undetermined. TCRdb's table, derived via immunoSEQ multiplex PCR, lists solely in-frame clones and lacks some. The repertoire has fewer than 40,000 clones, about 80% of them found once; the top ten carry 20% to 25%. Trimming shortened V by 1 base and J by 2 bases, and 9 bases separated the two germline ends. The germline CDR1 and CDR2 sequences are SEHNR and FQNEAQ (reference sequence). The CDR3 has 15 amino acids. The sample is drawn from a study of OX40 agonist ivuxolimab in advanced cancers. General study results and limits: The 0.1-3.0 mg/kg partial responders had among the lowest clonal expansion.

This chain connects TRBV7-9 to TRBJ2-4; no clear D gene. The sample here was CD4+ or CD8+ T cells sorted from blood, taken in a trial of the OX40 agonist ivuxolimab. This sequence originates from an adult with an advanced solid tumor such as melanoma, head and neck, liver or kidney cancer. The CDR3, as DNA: TGTGCCAGCAGCTTAGTTATAAGGTCCAAAAACATTCAGTACTTC. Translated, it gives CASSLVIRSKNIQYF.